This TCR beta chain was sequenced for a study of T cell responses to AZD1222 COVID-19 vaccine (dated by TCRdb to the early 2020s). General notes on the study: AZD1222 recipients given second doses at about 4 weeks or at about 12 weeks were pooled, since spike-specific TCR depth and breadth were not found to differ between the two schedules. A total of just over 230 trial participants underwent TCR sequencing, of whom about 210 received two doses of AZD1222 and 26 received two doses of the MenACWY control vaccine. Trial participants were enrolled into age subgroups of 18-55, 56-69 and 70-plus years, which contained approximately 150, 30 and 60 TCR-sequenced participants, respectively.

General conclusions and limits of the study: Reportedly, almost half of the unique spike-specific TCRs recognized epitopes lying outside the regions that are mutated in the B.1.351 and B.1.1.7 variants. Conclusions about previously exposed vaccinees were limited because only six or seven AZD1222 recipients were SARS-CoV-2 seropositive at baseline. The whole spike protein was spanned by vaccine-associated CD4 TCRs, and dominant responses were seen in regions 160-218 and 743-854. Participants were mostly white British, with more females than males. The authors suggested clonal diversity may have been underestimated. A significant rise in spike-specific TCR breadth and depth was observed after two AZD1222 doses relative to day 0 and relative to MenACWY recipients. Because no day 14 peak-response samples were available, the repertoires could be characterized only after the peak T cell response. In the small 56-69-year group, the increase in depth fell short of significance, most likely because of low power.

The time point label, read with the paper, signifies: baseline before first vaccination. The vaccinee samples were drawn from two UK trials, COV001 and COV002, one of which was a single-blind randomized controlled phase 2/3 trial testing AZD1222 (ChAdOx1 nCoV-19) in healthy adults. For TCRbeta chain sequencing, PBMC samples from trial participants were taken at day 0 and at day 28 after the second dose. On this clone: The antigen it binds to is not known. No base quality values were provided; no much bigger clone lies one nucleotide off.

Deletion took 9 bases off V and 1 base off J, with a span of 15 bases between the germline ends. The CDR3 measures 14 amino acids from cysteine to phenylalanine. Solely the CDR3 DNA is kept, with 42 bases framed from the first base. From the germline V gene (reference sequence), CDR1 is MNHEY and CDR2 is SMNVEV. The CDR3 regions of human TCRbeta chains were subjected to immunosequencing. In the original analysis: Repertoire TCRs were checked for matches against a reference library of SARS-CoV-2-specific TCRs that had been generated using the MIRA antigen-specificity platform. Breadth was defined as the fraction of unique TCRs that were SARS-CoV-2-associated, and depth was defined as the fraction of total T cells that were SARS-CoV-2-associated. Using the MIRA data, every spike-specific TCR was mapped to the spike region that the TCR reacted to and assigned to either a CD4 or a CD8 class. Log10-transformed breadth and depth values were compared by one-way ANOVA with Sidak's multiple comparisons tests. The table comes from immuneACCESS by way of TCRdb, which keeps in-frame sequences with V and J called. Part of the clones is missing from these tables; in studies checked, under half for an unresolved V gene and the rest for unknown reasons. V and J calls and clone size come straight from that table; D and trimming were deduced from the DNA. Counted in this sample were tens of thousands of clones; 90% of them appeared once. The ten top clones hold 8.4% of the sample.

Rearrangement joined TRBV27 to TRBJ1-1, with a tentative D gene TRBD1 over 5 matching bases. The sequence was collected from an adult in good health. The input for sequencing was peripheral blood, taken on day 0 of AZD1222 vaccination. The CDR3 is CASRTPDWNTEAFF. The DNA sequence is given as TGTGCCAGTCGGACACCCGATTGGAACACTGAAGCTTTCTTT.